These 30 T cell receptor beta chains originate from one sample sequenced in a study of CD8+ T cells in alopecia areata (dated by TCRdb to the late 2010s). Sample time point, as interpreted from the label and publication: 4 weeks on oral tofacitinib. Per the publication, the treatment or condition label means: oral pan-JAK inhibitor, 5-10 mg twice daily. Receptor amplification or capture employed the immunoSEQ multiplex PCR assay. RNA was extracted from all samples and reverse transcribed into cDNA, which served as template for TCR sequencing. TCRdb mirrors the immuneACCESS table, restricted to in-frame sequences. Some clones are absent from its copies; in checked studies, under half trace to an unresolved V gene, and the reason for the others is unknown. Recorded for this sample are 120,000 to 150,000 clones; approximately 86% of them occurred a single time. Together, the top ten hold roughly an eighth of the sample.

Source: CD8+ T cells sorted from blood, taken at week 4, from a patient treated with tofacitinib. The source is a human donor with alopecia areata.

This rearrangement joins TRBV6-1 to TRBJ2-7, with D unresolved. This CDR3 is 12 amino acids long. Germline V gives CDR1 MNHNS, CDR2 SASEGT. V was trimmed by 10 bases and J by 1 base, leaving 11 bases between them. This CDR3 is CAIISRSYEQYF. CDR3 coding DNA: TGTGCCATCATTAGCCGGTCCTACGAGCAGTACTTC.

The chain links TRBV7-9 to TRBJ2-5; the D gene is possibly TRBD2 (6 bases). This CDR3 contains 16 residues. V was trimmed by 4 bases and J by 2 bases, leaving 17 bases between them. From germline, CDR1 is SEHNR and CDR2 FQNEAQ (reference sequence). The CDR3 DNA reads TGTGCCAGCAGCTCGGAGGTCCAGGGAGGACAAGAGACCCAGTACTTC. Translated: CASSSEVQGGQETQYF.

V is TRBV6-6 and J is TRBJ2-3; D is ambiguous. There are 12 residues in the CDR3. Germline CDR1 reads MNHNY; CDR2 reads SVGAGI (reference sequence). V gave up 1 base and J gave up 5 bases, with 4 bases separating them. The DNA of the CDR3 is TGTGCCAGCAGTTACTTAGAAGATACGCAGTATTTT. Residues: CASSYLEDTQYF.

The chain employs TRBV18 and TRBJ2-7; TRBD1 is a possible D gene (6 bases). V was pared by 2 bases and J by 1 base, with 9 bases between. The CDR3 has 14 residues. Germline CDR1 KGHSH, CDR2 LQKENI. CDR3 residues: CASSPSDRSYEQYF. The DNA of the CDR3 is TGTGCCAGCTCACCATCCGACAGGTCCTACGAGCAGTACTTC.

The chain employs TRBV4-1 and TRBJ1-1; 8 bases map to TRBD1. CDR1 and CDR2 (germline): MGHRA, YSYEKL. The CDR3 length is 13 residues. Losses at the gene ends were 1 base for V and 7 bases for J; bases not matched to a gene: 2. The CDR3 nucleotides are TGCGCCAGCAGCCAAGGACAGGGGTTTGAAGCTTTCTTT. This gives the protein CASSQGQGFEAFF.

V is TRBV7-9 and J is TRBJ2-1; no reliable D call. Trimming removed 5 bases at V and 4 bases at J, with 6 bases between. The CDR3 runs 12 residues. Per germline, CDR1 SEHNR and CDR2 FQNEAQ (reference sequence). CDR3: CASSALYNEQFF. The CDR3 nucleotides are TGTGCCAGCAGCGCCCTTTACAATGAGCAGTTCTTC.

This clone came up once. The V call is TRBV9, the J call TRBJ1-5; 7 nucleotides line up with TRBD1. Germline V gene data show CDR1 as SGDLS and CDR2 as YYNGEE. CDR3 length: 14 amino acids. J was trimmed by 9 bases and V by 3 bases; bases with no gene match: 9. The CDR3 spells CASSAGDSLGPQHF. CDR3 nucleotide sequence: TGTGCCAGCAGCGCCGGGGACAGCCTGGGGCCCCAGCATTTT.

The genes are TRBV6-1 and TRBJ2-1; D call uncertain. Trimming shortened V by 3 bases and J by 9 bases, and 6 bases separated the two germline ends. The CDR3 covers 11 residues. Germline CDR1 MNHNS, CDR2 SASEGT. CDR3 protein: CASSDWAEQFF. The CDR3 DNA follows: TGTGCCAGCAGTGACTGGGCTGAGCAGTTCTTC.

J is TRBJ1-1 and V is TRBV4-1; a possible D gene is TRBD1 (6 bases). V was shortened by 3 bases and J by 5 bases, with 16 bases between the two germline ends. Germline lookup yields CDR1 MGHRA and CDR2 YSYEKL. The CDR3 runs 15 residues. As DNA, the CDR3 is TGCGCCAGCAGCCAGGGAGGGCCAGGGGTAACTGAAGCTTTCTTT. It is translated as CASSQGGPGVTEAFF.

The V and J genes are TRBV9 and TRBJ2-1; D is unclear. The CDR3 covers 15 residues. The germline CDR1 and CDR2 sequences are SGDLS and YYNGEE. Trimming stripped 3 bases from V and 7 bases from J, with 17 bases between. CDR3 nucleotide sequence: TGTGCCAGCAGCGCCTTCCTGGGAAGCTCGAATGAGCAGTTCTTC. Residues: CASSAFLGSSNEQFF.

This clone occurred once. The rearrangement uses TRBV2 and TRBJ2-7, with D possibly TRBD2 on 5 matching bases. V lost 2 bases, J lost 3 bases, and 11 bases lay in between. The germline gives CDR1 SNHLY, CDR2 FYNNEI. The CDR3 spans 14 residues. The CDR3 DNA follows: TGTGCCAGCAGTGAATACGGGGAAGACTACGAGCAGTACTTC. Protein: CASSEYGEDYEQYF.

The chain has TRBV4-1 and TRBJ2-7; D may be TRBD2 (6 bases). The CDR3 spans 16 residues. Trimming took 0 bases from V and 5 from J, leaving 17 bases between them. CDR1 is MGHRA and CDR2 is YSYEKL in the germline V gene. CDR3: CASSQDFVAEVDEQYF. The CDR3 DNA reads as TGCGCCAGCAGCCAAGATTTTGTAGCGGAAGTGGACGAGCAGTACTTC.

The V gene is TRBV27, the J gene TRBJ2-1; no definite D call. Germline assignment: CDR1 MNHEY and CDR2 SMNVEV (reference sequence). The V end was cut by 7 bases, the J end by 8 bases, with 18 bases between. This CDR3 has 14 amino acids. CDR3 loop: CASTPSSNRYEQFF. CDR3 coding DNA: TGTGCCAGCACCCCCAGCTCCAATCGTTATGAGCAGTTCTTC.

This chain joins TRBV15 and TRBJ2-7, with D tentatively TRBD1 (5 bases). CDR3 length: 16 residues. From germline, CDR1 is LNHNV and CDR2 YYDKDF (reference sequence). Trimming took off 0 bases at V and 0 bases at J, with 12 bases between the two ends. CDR3 sequence reads: CATSRDYRQGSYEQYF. The CDR3, as DNA: TGTGCCACCAGCAGAGATTATCGCCAGGGCTCCTACGAGCAGTACTTC.

This sequence joins TRBV30 and TRBJ2-1, with D possibly TRBD2 on 6 matching bases. V dropped 6 bases and J dropped 2 bases, with 8 bases sitting between them. The V gene's germline CDR1 is GTSNPN and CDR2 SVGIG (reference sequence). There are 12 residues in the CDR3. The CDR3 region is CACSGTYNEQFF. DNA of the CDR3: TGTGCCTGTAGCGGTACCTACAATGAGCAGTTCTTC.

The V and J genes are TRBV13 and TRBJ2-7; perhaps TRBD2 as D (7 bases). Trimming took off 8 bases at V and 3 bases at J, with 14 bases between the two ends. CDR1 and CDR2 from the germline V gene are PRHDT and FYEKMQ (reference sequence). The CDR3 has 13 residues. The CDR3 DNA sequence: TGTGCCAGCTCCCAGGGGAGGGGCTACGAGCAGTACTTC. It is translated as CASSQGRGYEQYF.

The genes are TRBV6-5 and TRBJ2-1, with 9 bases matching TRBD2. The CDR3 extends over 14 amino acids. Germline CDR1 and CDR2: MNHEY and SVGAGI. Trimming removed 2 bases from V and 6 bases from J; junction bases left unmatched: 2. This chain's CDR3 is CASSYGTSFNEQFF. CDR3 sequence (DNA): TGTGCCAGCAGTTACGGGACTAGCTTCAATGAGCAGTTCTTC.

Remarks on this clone: In the same sample, other DNA sequences code for this CDR3. The chain links TRBV7-6 to TRBJ2-3; D is perhaps TRBD2 (5 bases). CDR3 length equals 14 residues. CDR1 and CDR2 from the germline V gene are SGHVS and FNYEAQ. Trimming took off 0 bases at V and 1 base at J, with 5 bases between the two ends. The CDR3 DNA reads TGTGCCAGCAGCTTAGCGGGAGGCACAGATACGCAGTATTTT. This encodes CASSLAGGTDTQYF.

The V call is TRBV29-1, the J call TRBJ1-5; D gene uncertain. Trimming removed 5 bases at V and 0 bases at J, with 14 bases between. CDR3 size: 15 residues. CDR1 is SQVTM and CDR2 is ANQGSEA in the germline V gene. CDR3 loop: CSVLVSTNSNQPQHF. The DNA for the CDR3 is TGCAGCGTTCTAGTTTCTACTAATAGCAATCAGCCCCAGCATTTT.

This clone was counted a few times. CDR3 coding DNA: TGTGCCTGGAGTGAGACAGTCTTTAGCACAGATACGCAGTATTTT. Translation gives CAWSETVFSTDTQYF. The V call is TRBV30, the J call TRBJ2-3; D perhaps matches TRBD1 (5 bases). Trimming removed 1 base at V and 0 bases at J, with 11 bases between. The CDR3 sequence is 15 residues long. The germline gives CDR1 GTSNPN, CDR2 SVGIG (reference sequence).

This chain uses TRBV21-1 with TRBJ2-1. TRBV21-1 is a pseudogene. The CDR3 has 9 amino acids. CDR3 in DNA: TGTCCCAAACCTAATGAGCAGTTCTTC. It is translated as CPKPNEQFF.

The chain combines TRBV29-1 with TRBJ2-7, with D maybe TRBD1 (5 bases). Trimming removed 2 bases from V and 3 bases from J, with 11 bases in between. The germline CDR1 and CDR2 sequences are SQVTM and ANQGSEA. The CDR3 extends over 13 amino acids. CDR3 protein: CSVEYPGNYEQYF. In nucleotides, the CDR3 is TGCAGCGTTGAATACCCAGGGAACTACGAGCAGTACTTC.

V gene TRBV30 combines with J gene TRBJ2-7, with TRBD2 as a possible D gene (6 bases). Germline assignment: CDR1 GTSNPN and CDR2 SVGIG (reference sequence). V was cut by 0 bases and J by 7 bases, with 13 bases left in between. The CDR3 extends over 13 amino acids. DNA for the CDR3: TGTGCCTGGAGTGTAGGAGGGAACGGGGAGCAGTACTTC. Amino acid sequence: CAWSVGGNGEQYF.

CDR3 sequence reads: CASSLGASSHYEQYF. The CDR3 DNA is TGCGCCAGCAGCTTGGGGGCTAGCTCACACTACGAGCAGTACTTC. The genes are TRBV5-1 and TRBJ2-7, with D possibly matching TRBD2 (5 bases). Germline values: CDR1 SGHRS, CDR2 YFSETQ. V was pared by 0 bases and J by 3 bases, with 13 bases between. The CDR3 runs 15 residues.

This clone was observed a handful of times. J is TRBJ2-7 and V is TRBV19; TRBD1 matches at 8 bases. The germline CDR1 and CDR2 sequences are LNHDA and SQIVND (reference sequence). V gave up 6 bases and J gave up 3 bases; unmatched junction bases: 7. This CDR3 comprises 14 residues. CDR3 amino acids: CASSHRGKFYEQYF. CDR3 DNA sequence: TGTGCCAGTAGCCACAGGGGGAAATTCTACGAGCAGTACTTC. Looking up the rest from reference TRBV19 and TRBJ2-7 gives the full variable domain: DGGITQSPKYLFRKEGQNVTLSCEQNLNHDAMYWYRQDPGQGLRLIYYSQIVNDFQKGDIAEGYSVSREKKESFPLTVTSAQKNPTAFYLCASSHRGKFYEQYFGPGTRLTVT.

The chain carries TRBV29-1 and TRBJ2-2; 9 bases align to TRBD1. J was trimmed by 7 bases and V by 0 bases; bases with no gene match: 6. In germline, CDR1 is SQVTM, CDR2 ANQGSEA. The CDR3 is made up of 15 amino acids. CDR3 loop: CSVEDWRTGDGELFF. In DNA, the CDR3 is TGCAGCGTTGAAGATTGGAGGACAGGGGACGGGGAGCTGTTTTTT.

The V and J genes are TRBV5-6 and TRBJ2-7; 12 bases match TRBD2. CDR1 is SGHDT, CDR2 YYEEEE, per germline. V shed 4 bases and J 4 bases; nucleotides not matched to a gene: 6. The CDR3 is 15 amino acids. The CDR3 DNA sequence: TGTGCCAGCAGCCTGCTAGCGGGAGGGAGGTACGAGCAGTACTTC. Protein sequence: CASSLLAGGRYEQYF. The full variable domain, with the rest looked up from reference TRBV5-6 and TRBJ2-7, is DAGVTQSPTHLIKTRGQQVTLRCSPKSGHDTVSWYQQALGQGPQFIFQYYEEEERQRGNFPDRFSGHQFPNYSSELNVNALLLGDSALYLCASSLLAGGRYEQYFGPGTRLTVT.

This chain links TRBV7-2 with TRBJ2-1; 8 bases map to TRBD2. This CDR3 has 17 amino acids. Germline V gene data show CDR1 as SGHTA and CDR2 as FQGNSA. The V gene end was trimmed by 5 bases and the J gene end by 0 bases; junction bases not matched to a gene: 9. In DNA form, the CDR3 reads TGTGCCAGCAGCGTAACCGCGGGACTAGTCTCCTACAATGAGCAGTTCTTC. Protein product: CASSVTAGLVSYNEQFF.

The chain links TRBV6-1 to TRBJ2-2; no definite D call. This CDR3 region has 13 residues. From germline, CDR1 is MNHNS and CDR2 SASEGT. Trimming removed 0 bases at V and 6 bases at J, with 5 bases between. CDR3 protein: CASSEAQAGELFF. The CDR3, as DNA: TGTGCCAGCAGTGAAGCTCAGGCCGGGGAGCTGTTTTTT.

This chain connects TRBV29-1 to TRBJ2-7; D is perhaps TRBD2 (6 bases). V dropped 0 bases and J dropped 3 bases, with 18 bases sitting between them. The CDR3 has 16 residues. Germline CDR1 SQVTM, CDR2 ANQGSEA. CDR3 sequence: CSVEDQEGTEFYEQYF. The CDR3 DNA reads TGCAGCGTTGAAGATCAGGAGGGGACGGAATTCTACGAGCAGTACTTC.